This paragraph reports one T cell receptor beta chain. This record comes from a study of blood T cell repertoires in COVID-19. Method: immunoSEQ multiplex PCR; TCRdb's copy keeps in-frame clones and lacks some. The sample carries tens of thousands of clones, 91% recorded once. This CDR3 is built from 12 residues. The germline CDR1 and CDR2 sequences are MDHEN and SYDVKM. The ends were cut back, 2 bases at V and 5 bases at J, with 3 bases in the middle. The chain uses TRBV28 and TRBJ2-2; D unresolved. Sequencing used peripheral blood. This receptor was taken from a woman in her fifties or sixties with active COVID-19. The CDR3: CASSLRTGELFF. CDR3 in DNA: TGTGCCAGCAGTTTACGGACCGGGGAGCTGTTTTTT.